These T cell receptor beta chains were read from a single sample in a study of blood T cell repertoires in COVID-19. The table came from immunoSEQ multiplex PCR; TCRdb's copy has only in-frame clones and leaves some out. The sample has a few hundred thousand clones; approximately 87% are singletons. The source material was peripheral blood. All receptors derive from a woman in her forties or fifties with acute or convalescent COVID-19. The CDR3 runs from the conserved cysteine through the conserved F or W. A D gene is named only where the DNA matches it firmly. The size entry is marked missing in some rows and otherwise reads once, few, many or a size class.

NA	TRBD1	TRBV13	TRBJ2-7	CASSRTGDIEQYF	TGTGCCAGCAGCCGAACAGGGGATATCGAGCAGTACTTC
NA	TRBD2	TRBV6-6	TRBJ2-1	CASSPSLAGEVGNEQFF	TGTGCCAGCAGTCCCTCACTAGCGGGAGAAGTAGGAAATGAGCAGTTCTTC
NA	NA	TRBV29-1	TRBJ1-2	CSVEDIGQNYGYTF	TGCAGCGTTGAAGACATTGGACAGAACTATGGCTACACCTTC
NA	TRBD2	TRBV9	TRBJ2-3	CASSSFGSGVPTDTQYF	TGTGCCAGCAGCTCGTTTGGTAGCGGGGTTCCCACAGATACGCAGTATTTT
NA	NA	TRBV7-9	TRBJ2-7	CASSRGQYEQYF	TGTGCCAGCAGCCGAGGACAGTACGAGCAGTACTTC
NA	NA	TRBV2	TRBJ2-7	CASSELLGGLQYF	TGTGCCAGCAGTGAACTACTGGGGGGTCTCCAGTACTTC
once	NA	TRBV4-2	TRBJ1-2	CASSPRRIGGDGYTF	TGTGCCAGCAGCCCGCGTCGTATTGGCGGAGATGGCTACACCTTC
NA	TRBD1	TRBV15	TRBJ2-7	CATSKTGAPYEQYF	TGTGCCACCAGCAAAACAGGGGCCCCCTACGAGCAGTACTTC
many	TRBD1	TRBV2	TRBJ1-2	CASSEADRAFDYGYTF	TGTGCCAGCAGTGAAGCGGACAGGGCTTTTGACTATGGCTACACCTTC
NA	NA	TRBV7-3	TRBJ2-2	CASSEGRGTGELFF	TGTGCAAGCTCGGAGGGGCGAGGCACCGGGGAGCTGTTTTTT
NA	NA	TRBV6-2/TRBV6-3	TRBJ2-7	CASSYSGLTFSYEQYF	TGTGCCAGCAGTTATTCCGGGTTGACGTTCTCCTACGAGCAGTACTTC
NA	NA	TRBV5-1	TRBJ1-6	CASSLGGSYNSPLHF	TGCGCCAGCAGCTTGGGAGGTTCCTATAATTCACCCCTCCACTTT
NA	TRBD2	TRBV6-5	TRBJ2-7	CAGRAGDEQYF	TGTGCCGGCCGAGCGGGAGACGAGCAGTACTTC
few	TRBD2	TRBV24-1	TRBJ2-3	CATSDFAGGLSDTQYF	TGTGCCACCAGTGATTTTGCGGGGGGGCTCTCAGATACGCAGTATTTT
NA	TRBD1	TRBV15	TRBJ2-3	CATSTGQGNTDTQYF	TGTGCCACCAGTACAGGACAGGGAAACACAGATACGCAGTATTTT
few	NA	TRBV6-6	TRBJ1-2	CASSYSESIPDGYTF	TGTGCCAGCAGTTACTCCGAATCTATTCCGGATGGCTACACCTTC
NA	TRBD2	TRBV7-2	TRBJ2-3	CASSQRRGGTDTQYF	TGTGCCAGCAGCCAGAGGCGGGGGGGCACAGATACGCAGTATTTT
few	NA	TRBV28	TRBJ1-4	CASSIVGAWGKLFF	TGTGCCAGCAGTATCGTGGGGGCGTGGGGAAAACTGTTTTTT
NA	NA	TRBV4-3	TRBJ2-3	CASSQEGASRDTQYF	TGCGCCAGCAGCCAAGAGGGAGCGAGTAGGGATACGCAGTATTTT
NA	TRBD1	TRBV5-1	TRBJ1-5	CASRSDRDQPQHF	TGCGCCAGCAGGTCCGACAGGGATCAGCCCCAGCATTTT
few	NA	TRBV5-6	TRBJ2-5	CASSRTGQTQYF	TGTGCCAGCAGTCGGACTGGGCAGACCCAGTACTTC
NA	TRBD2	TRBV5-1	TRBJ2-3	CASSGETGGQDTQYF	TGCGCCAGCAGTGGAGAGACGGGGGGGCAAGATACGCAGTATTTT
NA	NA	TRBV5-1	TRBJ1-2	CASSLEQANYGYTF	TGCGCCAGCAGCTTGGAACAAGCTAACTATGGCTACACCTTC
NA	NA	TRBV9	TRBJ1-1	CASSVESMNTEAFF	TGTGCCAGCAGCGTAGAAAGCATGAACACTGAAGCTTTCTTT
NA	NA	TRBV19	TRBJ2-7	CASSTMTDSVEQYF	TGTGCCAGTAGTACTATGACAGATTCGGTCGAGCAGTACTTC
NA	TRBD2	TRBV3-1/TRBV3-2	TRBJ2-3	CASSPGTSGTDTQYF	TGTGCCAGCAGCCCCGGGACTAGCGGCACAGATACGCAGTATTTT
NA	TRBD2	TRBV19	TRBJ2-1	CASSMYSGSVSDEQFF	TGTGCCAGTAGTATGTACAGCGGGAGCGTTTCTGATGAGCAGTTCTTC
NA	NA	TRBV7-5	TRBJ1-1	CVVKTVNTEAFF	TGTGTCGTTAAGACAGTGAACACTGAAGCTTTCTTT
NA	TRBD2	TRBV11-2	TRBJ2-7	CASSTGLADIYEQYF	TGTGCCAGCAGCACCGGACTAGCGGACATATACGAGCAGTACTTC
NA	TRBD1	TRBV3-1/TRBV3-2	TRBJ1-4	CASSQGDRGLLEKLFF	TGTGCCAGCAGCCAAGGCGACAGGGGGCTGTTGGAAAAACTGTTTTTT
NA	TRBD1	TRBV7-2	TRBJ1-3	CASSLSTGRTGNTIYF	TGTGCCAGCAGCTTGTCGACAGGGAGGACTGGAAACACCATATATTTT
NA	TRBD2	TRBV28	TRBJ2-1	CASSSQGLAGIYNEQFF	TGTGCCAGCAGCTCCCAGGGACTAGCGGGAATCTACAATGAGCAGTTCTTC
NA	TRBD1	TRBV20-1	TRBJ2-3	CSADRGDTQYF	TGCAGTGCTGACAGGGGTGATACGCAGTATTTT
NA	NA	TRBV6-5	TRBJ2-1	CASRFRDEQFF	TGTGCCAGCAGATTTAGAGATGAGCAGTTCTTC
NA	TRBD2	TRBV5-6	TRBJ2-2	CASSLGLAGAANTGELFF	TGTGCCAGCAGCTTGGGACTAGCGGGAGCCGCGAACACCGGGGAGCTGTTTTTT
NA	NA	TRBV7-2	TRBJ2-7	CASSFSQDGQQYF	TGTGCCAGCAGCTTTTCACAGGATGGCCAGCAGTACTTC
NA	NA	TRBV30	TRBJ1-4	CAWSVPAGGNEKLFF	TGTGCCTGGAGTGTACCGGCTGGCGGGAATGAAAAACTGTTTTTT
NA	TRBD1	TRBV29-1	TRBJ2-7	CSVLGQGAYEQYF	TGCAGCGTGTTGGGACAGGGTGCCTACGAGCAGTACTTC
NA	NA	TRBV4-1	TRBJ2-1	CASSQGRLASYNEQFF	TGCGCCAGCAGCCAAGGCCGGCTAGCGTCCTACAATGAGCAGTTCTTC
NA	NA	TRBV7-2	TRBJ1-1	CASSFSSRGEAFF	TGTGCCAGCAGCTTCAGTAGCAGGGGTGAAGCTTTCTTT
NA	TRBD1	TRBV7-7	TRBJ2-7	CASSPGGFGEQYF	TGTGCCAGCAGCCCAGGGGGCTTTGGCGAGCAGTACTTC
NA	TRBD2	TRBV19	TRBJ2-7	CASSSTTSGGASDEQYF	TGTGCCAGTAGTTCTACGACTAGCGGGGGGGCCTCGGACGAGCAGTACTTC
NA	NA	TRBV6-2/TRBV6-3	TRBJ1-5	CASTPPGWGNQPQHF	TGTGCCAGCACCCCCCCGGGATGGGGCAATCAGCCCCAGCATTTT
NA	TRBD2	TRBV6-6	TRBJ2-1	CASSPRGTSGYNEQFF	TGTGCCAGCAGTCCGCGGGGAACTAGCGGCTACAATGAGCAGTTCTTC
NA	NA	TRBV7-2	TRBJ1-3	CASSLVSASSGNTIYF	TGTGCCAGCAGCTTAGTTTCAGCGAGCTCTGGAAACACCATATATTTT